This TCR beta chain was profiled in a study of Ad26.COV2.S vaccination and SARS-CoV-2 variants. Study conclusions and caveats: Vaccinated individuals (as opposed to placebo recipients) had higher spike-specific TCR breadth.

Germline lookup yields CDR1 SNHLY and CDR2 FYNNEI. V was pared by 5 bases and J by 0 bases, with 6 bases between. This CDR3 has 13 amino acids. Treatment: around 19 received Ad26.COV2.S at low or high dose, single or two shots; 5 received placebo; per-sample allocation not given. Day 63 after the first injection of vaccine or placebo was the sampling time. TCRdb's table, derived via immunoSEQ multiplex PCR, lists solely in-frame clones and lacks some. The repertoire holds about 460,000 clones, with roughly nine tenths as singletons. As for this clone: Antigen unknown.

This material consisted of peripheral blood, taken in a trial of Ad26.COV2.S vaccine versus placebo. The receptor's source is a person aged 18-60 years who received the Ad26.COV2.S COVID-19 vaccine or a placebo. V gene TRBV2 combines with J gene TRBJ2-3; TRBD2 might be the D (6 bases). The CDR3 nucleotides are TGTGCCAGCAGTAGCGGGAGCACAGATACGCAGTATTTT. Its translation is CASSSGSTDTQYF.